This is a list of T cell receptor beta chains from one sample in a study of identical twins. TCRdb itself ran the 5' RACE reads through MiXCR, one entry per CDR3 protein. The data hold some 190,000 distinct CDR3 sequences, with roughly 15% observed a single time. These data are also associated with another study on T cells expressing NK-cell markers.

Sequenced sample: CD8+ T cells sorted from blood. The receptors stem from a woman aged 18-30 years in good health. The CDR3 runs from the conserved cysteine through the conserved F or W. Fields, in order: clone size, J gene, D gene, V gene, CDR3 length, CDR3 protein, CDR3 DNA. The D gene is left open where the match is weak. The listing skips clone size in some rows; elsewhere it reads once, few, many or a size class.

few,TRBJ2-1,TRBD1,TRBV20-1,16,CSARDLGTGDVYEQFF,TGCAGTGCTAGAGATCTAGGTACAGGGGATGTCTATGAGCAGTTCTTC
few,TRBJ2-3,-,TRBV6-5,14,CASSLRTDTDTQYF,TGTGCCAGCAGTCTACGGACAGACACAGATACGCAGTATTTT
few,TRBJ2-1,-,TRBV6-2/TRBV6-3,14,CASSPVLVRNEQFF,TGTGCCAGCAGCCCAGTACTAGTACGTAACGAGCAGTTCTTC
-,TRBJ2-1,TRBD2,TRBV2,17,CASRLAGGQSSYNEQFF,TGTGCCAGCCGACTAGCGGGAGGGCAGAGCTCCTACAATGAGCAGTTCTTC
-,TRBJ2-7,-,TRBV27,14,CASSEKQGPYEQYF,TGTGCCAGCAGTGAAAAACAGGGACCCTACGAGCAGTACTTC
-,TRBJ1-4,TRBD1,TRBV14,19,CASSHYRTGSVATNEKLFF,TGTGCCAGCAGCCATTATCGGACAGGGTCGGTAGCAACTAATGAAAAACTGTTTTTT
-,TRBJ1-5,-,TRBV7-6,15,CASSLASREGQPQHF,TGTGCCAGCAGCTTAGCGAGTAGGGAAGGCCAGCCCCAGCATTTT
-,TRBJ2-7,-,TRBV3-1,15,CASSPPGLRSYEQYF,TGTGCCAGCAGCCCCCCGGGTCTTAGATCCTACGAGCAGTACTTC
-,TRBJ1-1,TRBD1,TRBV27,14,CASSLGTGITEAFF,TGTGCCAGCAGTTTGGGGACAGGAATCACTGAAGCTTTCTTT
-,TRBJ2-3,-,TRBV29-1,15,CSVEIWGALTDTQYF,TGCAGCGTTGAAATATGGGGGGCCCTCACAGATACGCAGTATTTT
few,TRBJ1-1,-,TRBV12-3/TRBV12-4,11,CASSFLGEAFF,TGTGCCAGCAGTTTTTTAGGTGAAGCTTTCTTT
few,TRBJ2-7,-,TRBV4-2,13,CASSQGPTNEQYF,TGTGCCAGCAGCCAAGGACCAACCAACGAGCAGTACTTC
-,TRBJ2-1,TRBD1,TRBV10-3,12,CAMRDSHNEQFF,TGTGCCATGAGGGACAGCCACAATGAGCAGTTCTTC
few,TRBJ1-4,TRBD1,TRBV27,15,CASSPWDRGNEKLFF,TGTGCCAGCAGTCCCTGGGACAGGGGGAATGAAAAACTGTTTTTT
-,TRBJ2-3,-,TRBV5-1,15,CASGRGTPNTDTQYF,TGCGCCAGCGGTAGAGGGACACCAAACACAGATACGCAGTATTTT
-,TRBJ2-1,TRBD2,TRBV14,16,CASSHYVAGAYNEQFF,TGTGCCAGCAGCCACTATGTAGCGGGAGCGTACAATGAGCAGTTCTTC
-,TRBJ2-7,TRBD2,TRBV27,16,CASSSLGLAVSYEQYF,TGTGCCAGCAGCTCACTAGGACTAGCTGTTTCCTACGAGCAGTACTTC
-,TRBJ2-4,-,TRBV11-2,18,CASSPKQEVSLAKNIQYF,TGTGCCAGCAGCCCCAAACAGGAAGTCTCCTTAGCCAAAAACATTCAGTACTTC
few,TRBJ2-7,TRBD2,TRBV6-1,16,CASSHFIGTSEDEQYF,TGTGCCAGCAGCCACTTCATCGGGACTAGCGAAGACGAGCAGTACTTC
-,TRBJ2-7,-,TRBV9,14,CASSVEGRVYEQYF,TGTGCCAGCAGCGTAGAGGGTAGGGTTTACGAGCAGTACTTC
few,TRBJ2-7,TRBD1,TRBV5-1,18,CASSSPWDRPADTYEQYF,TGCGCCAGCAGCTCCCCCTGGGACAGGCCGGCCGATACCTACGAGCAGTACTTC
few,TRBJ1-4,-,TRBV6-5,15,CASSYNSGLREKLFF,TGTGCCAGCAGTTACAATTCTGGGCTCCGTGAAAAACTGTTTTTT
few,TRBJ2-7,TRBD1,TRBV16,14,CASNPTQGQYEQYF,TGTGCCAGCAACCCAACACAGGGACAGTACGAGCAGTACTTC
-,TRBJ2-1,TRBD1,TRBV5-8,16,CASSLVQGAGFREQFF,TGTGCCAGCAGCTTGGTACAGGGGGCAGGATTTCGTGAGCAGTTCTTC
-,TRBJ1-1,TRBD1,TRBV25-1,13,CASSEDRGTEAFF,TGTGCCAGCAGTGAAGACAGGGGCACTGAAGCTTTCTTT
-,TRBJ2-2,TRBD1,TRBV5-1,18,CASSLAGAMTGDTGELFF,TGCGCCAGCAGCTTGGCTGGCGCAATGACAGGGGACACCGGGGAGCTGTTTTTT
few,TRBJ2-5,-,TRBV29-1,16,CSVEGVQDAARGTQYF,TGCAGCGTTGAAGGAGTCCAGGACGCCGCCCGGGGGACCCAGTACTTC
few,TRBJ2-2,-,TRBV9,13,CASGGTVTGELFF,TGTGCCAGCGGGGGGACGGTTACCGGGGAGCTGTTTTTT
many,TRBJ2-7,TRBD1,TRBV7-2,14,CASSLGQGAGEQYF,TGTGCCAGCAGCTTAGGACAGGGGGCGGGGGAGCAGTACTTC